This T cell receptor (beta chain) was identified in a study of regulatory T cells in long-lasting Graves disease. Background on the study: Antithyroid drug exposure in newly diagnosed Graves' patients had lasted under 3 months.

This clonotype was found many times. The antigen is unknown. Through Arm-PCR of CDR3 regions and iRepertoire HTBI primers, TCR beta libraries were built. TCRdb independently ran MiXCR on the multiplex PCR reads; one entry per CDR3 protein. The data contain 500,000 to 700,000 distinct CDR3 sequences, 15% to 20% of them singletons. Whole-study findings and limits: Researchers reported studying only peripheral blood, not thyroid tissue.

Germline CDR1 and CDR2: SQVTM and ANQGSEA. The CDR3 runs 12 residues. Trimming removed 2 bases from V and 5 bases from J, with 8 bases in between. Time point of the sample: newly diagnosed GD, antithyroid drugs for less than 3 months. Researchers made the TCR library from RNA that was extracted from PBMCs. This sample also appeared in a second study, on T cells in Graves' hyperthyroidism and ophthalmopathy. That report adds: Exclusions: uncontrolled infection, other autoimmune disease, pregnancy, lactation. The TCR CDR3 first-round RT-PCR relied on the HTBI primer set.

This receptor was obtained from a woman in her 30s with Graves disease. The specimen was peripheral blood mononuclear cells (PBMCs), collected at new diagnosis, from a patient treated with antithyroid drugs. The chain combines TRBV29-1 with TRBJ2-3, with D uncertain. The CDR3 is CSVERIIDTQYF. The CDR3 coding sequence is TGCAGCGTTGAAAGGATCATAGATACGCAGTATTTT.